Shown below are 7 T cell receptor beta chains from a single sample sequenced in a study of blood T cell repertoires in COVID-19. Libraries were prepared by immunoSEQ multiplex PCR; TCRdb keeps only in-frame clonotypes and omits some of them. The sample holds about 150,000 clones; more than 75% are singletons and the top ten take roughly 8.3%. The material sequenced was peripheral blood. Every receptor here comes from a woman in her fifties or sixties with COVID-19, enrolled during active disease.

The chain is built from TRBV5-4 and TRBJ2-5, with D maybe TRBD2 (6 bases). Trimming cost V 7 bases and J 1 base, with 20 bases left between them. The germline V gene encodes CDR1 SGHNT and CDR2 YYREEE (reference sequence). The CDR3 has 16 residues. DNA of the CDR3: TGTGCCAGCGGGAAAGCGGGCTGGAGCCTCCAAGAGACCCAGTACTTC. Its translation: CASGKAGWSLQETQYF.

The chain's CDR3 is CASKGVGNTEAFF. In DNA form, the CDR3 reads TGTGCCAGCAAAGGGGTCGGGAACACTGAAGCTTTCTTT. The chain is built from TRBV6-4 and TRBJ1-1; D is perhaps TRBD1 (5 bases). This CDR3 is built from 13 residues. V was shortened by 7 bases and J by 1 base, with 10 bases between the two germline ends. From germline, CDR1 is MRHNA and CDR2 SNTAGT.

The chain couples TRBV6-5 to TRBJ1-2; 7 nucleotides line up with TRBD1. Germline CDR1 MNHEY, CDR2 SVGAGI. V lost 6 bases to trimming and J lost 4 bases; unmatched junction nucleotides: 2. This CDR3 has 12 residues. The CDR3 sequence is CASRTGSYGYTF. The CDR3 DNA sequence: TGTGCCAGCAGGACAGGGAGCTATGGCTACACCTTC.

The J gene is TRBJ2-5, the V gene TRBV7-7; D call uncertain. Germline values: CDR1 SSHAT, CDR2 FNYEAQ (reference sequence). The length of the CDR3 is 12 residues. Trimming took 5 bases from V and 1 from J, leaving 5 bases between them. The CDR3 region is CASSPSQETQYF. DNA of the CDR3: TGTGCCAGCAGCCCCAGCCAAGAGACCCAGTACTTC. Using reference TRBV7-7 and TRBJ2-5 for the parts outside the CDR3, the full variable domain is GAGVSQSPRYKVTKRGQDVTLRCDPISSHATLYWYQQALGQGPEFLTYFNYEAQPDKSGLPSDRFSAERPEGSISTLTIQRTEQRDSAMYRCASSPSQETQYFGPGTRLLVL.

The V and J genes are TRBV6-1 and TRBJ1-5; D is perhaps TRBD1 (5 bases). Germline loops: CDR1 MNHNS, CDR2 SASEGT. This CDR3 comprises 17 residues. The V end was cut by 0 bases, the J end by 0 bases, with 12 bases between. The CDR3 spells CASSEARQSYSNQPQHF. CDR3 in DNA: TGTGCCAGCAGTGAAGCCCGACAGTCATATAGCAATCAGCCCCAGCATTTT.

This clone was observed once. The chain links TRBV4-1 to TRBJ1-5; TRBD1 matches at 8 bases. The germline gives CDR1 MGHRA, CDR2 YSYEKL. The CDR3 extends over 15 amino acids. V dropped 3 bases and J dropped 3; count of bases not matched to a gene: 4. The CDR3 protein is CASSQQTGDNQPQHF. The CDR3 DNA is TGCGCCAGCAGCCAGCAGACAGGGGACAATCAGCCCCAGCATTTT.

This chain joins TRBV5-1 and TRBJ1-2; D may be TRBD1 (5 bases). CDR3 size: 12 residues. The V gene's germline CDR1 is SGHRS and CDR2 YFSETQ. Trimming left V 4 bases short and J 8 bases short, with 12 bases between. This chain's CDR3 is CASSRVGAGYTF. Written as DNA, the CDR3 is TGCGCCAGCAGCAGGGTAGGGGCAGGCTACACCTTC.